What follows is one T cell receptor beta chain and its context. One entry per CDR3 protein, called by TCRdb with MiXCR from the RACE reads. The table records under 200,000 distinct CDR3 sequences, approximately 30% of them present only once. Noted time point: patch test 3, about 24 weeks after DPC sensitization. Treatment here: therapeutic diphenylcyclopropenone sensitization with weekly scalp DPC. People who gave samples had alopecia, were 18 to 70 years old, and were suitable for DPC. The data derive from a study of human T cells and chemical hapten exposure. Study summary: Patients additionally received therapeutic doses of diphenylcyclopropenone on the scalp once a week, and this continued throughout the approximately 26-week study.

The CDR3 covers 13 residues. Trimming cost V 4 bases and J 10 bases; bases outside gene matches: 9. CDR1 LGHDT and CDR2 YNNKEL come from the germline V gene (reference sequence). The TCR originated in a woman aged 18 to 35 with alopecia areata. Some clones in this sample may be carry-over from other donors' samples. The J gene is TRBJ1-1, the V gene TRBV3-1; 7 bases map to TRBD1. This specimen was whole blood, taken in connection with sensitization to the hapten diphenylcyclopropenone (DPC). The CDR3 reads CASSRDRATRAFF. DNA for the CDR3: TGTGCCAGCAGCCGAGACAGGGCTACGAGAGCTTTCTTT.